The text below deals with one T cell receptor (beta chain). Its matching antigen is unknown. Distinct nucleotide sequences in the sample also encode this CDR3. These data belong to a study of cytomegalovirus exposure and HLA in healthy donors. The overall study: Across 350 to 500 genotyped donors, 81% landed in the Caucasian-associated ancestry cluster. General study findings and limits: When analyzed later, a missense DCLRE1C variant was found to be linked to TCR beta V- and J-gene trimming. Presence/absence analyses rested on an assumption that sequencing depth was roughly uniform across donors. An analysis done earlier found most TCR beta V segments productive about 87% or about 30% of the time.

Trimming at V came to 3 bases and at J to 0 bases, leaving 2 bases not matched to a gene. This CDR3 spans 14 amino acids. CDR1 is SGHNT and CDR2 is YENEEA in the germline V gene. Researchers ran the PCR with 60 Vbeta and 13 Jbeta primers. Sequencing used immunoSEQ multiplex PCR; TCRdb keeps in-frame clones, though not all of them. The profile shows 210,000 or so clones, roughly 84% of them singletons. This chain uses TRBV11-3 with TRBJ2-7; 7 nucleotides line up with TRBD2. Material: PBMCs. This receptor was obtained from a girl under 18 in good health and CMV-seronegative. Here the CDR3 reads CASSLGGSSYEQYF. The CDR3 nucleotides read TGTGCCAGCAGCTTGGGCGGGAGCTCCTACGAGCAGTACTTC.